This TCR beta chain came from a study of cytomegalovirus exposure and HLA in healthy donors listed by TCRdb under 2017. Notes on the research overall: The roughly 670 repertoires of the first cohort and the 120 validation repertoires were produced on the same platform, according to a later analysis. High-throughput TCR immunosequencing, statistical association of individual TCRs with disease status, and machine learning were combined to predict cytomegalovirus infection status. The study aimed to test whether cataloging public T cell receptors could reveal signatures of past pathogen exposure. Along with the approximately 650-subject first cohort, a separate validation cohort of over a hundred different subjects was used.

On this clone itself: Its antigen is still unknown. No quality values exist for individual bases; no much larger clone is one base distant.

The donors were included in the validation cohort of some 120 subjects, a group kept apart from the approximately 690-subject first cohort. Broad study findings and their caveats: In both the original and validation cohorts, the classifier was reported to diagnose cytomegalovirus status with high specificity and sensitivity. Of the cluster scores, roughly 95% were above 0 in a later analysis, which found that TCRs clustered in the first cohort also tended to co-occur in the 95 to 150 validation repertoires. The validation cohort had no HLA typing available for a later analysis, so co-occurrence within that cohort was assessed over all 120 or so repertoires. In vitro tests confirmed that a few of the cytomegalovirus-associated TCR beta chains recognize cytomegalovirus antigens. A total of 150 or so TCR beta chains were listed by the study as associated with cytomegalovirus. According to the authors, the approach could potentially be generalized to other disease states and immunological phenotypes. Most TCR sequences were seen in very few donors, while some public TCRs were found in many individuals.

The library was prepared using the immunoSEQ multiplex PCR assay. Per the source publication's procedure: A statistical classification framework was developed to diagnose cytomegalovirus status using the catalog of TCR beta chain sequences. The source is immuneACCESS, and TCRdb retained only in-frame sequences with V and J called. Part of the clones is not carried over; for the studies checked, unresolved V genes explain less than half of this, and the remainder is unexplained. V, J and clone size are those of that table, while D and trimming were read from the DNA. The sample yields around 180,000 clones; roughly 82% were counted once. The top ten clones comprise about 7% of the sample. CDR1 and CDR2 are drawn from the germline V gene (reference sequence): MNHEY, SMNVEV. Including the terminal cysteine and phenylalanine, the CDR3 comprises 14 residues. Of the read, only the CDR3 DNA is kept; its 42 bases are in frame from base 1. Here V drops 5 bases and J drops 6 bases, and the junction holds 9 bases not matched to any gene.

The sequenced material came from PBMCs. The rearranged segments are TRBV27 and TRBJ1-1; TRBD1 agrees with 7 junctional bases. The sequence was collected from a man aged 18 to 30 in good health and CMV-seropositive. The DNA sequence is as follows: TGTGCCAGCAGTCCCCACAGGGGTGGGGCTGAAGCTTTCTTT. Protein translation: CASSPHRGGAEAFF.